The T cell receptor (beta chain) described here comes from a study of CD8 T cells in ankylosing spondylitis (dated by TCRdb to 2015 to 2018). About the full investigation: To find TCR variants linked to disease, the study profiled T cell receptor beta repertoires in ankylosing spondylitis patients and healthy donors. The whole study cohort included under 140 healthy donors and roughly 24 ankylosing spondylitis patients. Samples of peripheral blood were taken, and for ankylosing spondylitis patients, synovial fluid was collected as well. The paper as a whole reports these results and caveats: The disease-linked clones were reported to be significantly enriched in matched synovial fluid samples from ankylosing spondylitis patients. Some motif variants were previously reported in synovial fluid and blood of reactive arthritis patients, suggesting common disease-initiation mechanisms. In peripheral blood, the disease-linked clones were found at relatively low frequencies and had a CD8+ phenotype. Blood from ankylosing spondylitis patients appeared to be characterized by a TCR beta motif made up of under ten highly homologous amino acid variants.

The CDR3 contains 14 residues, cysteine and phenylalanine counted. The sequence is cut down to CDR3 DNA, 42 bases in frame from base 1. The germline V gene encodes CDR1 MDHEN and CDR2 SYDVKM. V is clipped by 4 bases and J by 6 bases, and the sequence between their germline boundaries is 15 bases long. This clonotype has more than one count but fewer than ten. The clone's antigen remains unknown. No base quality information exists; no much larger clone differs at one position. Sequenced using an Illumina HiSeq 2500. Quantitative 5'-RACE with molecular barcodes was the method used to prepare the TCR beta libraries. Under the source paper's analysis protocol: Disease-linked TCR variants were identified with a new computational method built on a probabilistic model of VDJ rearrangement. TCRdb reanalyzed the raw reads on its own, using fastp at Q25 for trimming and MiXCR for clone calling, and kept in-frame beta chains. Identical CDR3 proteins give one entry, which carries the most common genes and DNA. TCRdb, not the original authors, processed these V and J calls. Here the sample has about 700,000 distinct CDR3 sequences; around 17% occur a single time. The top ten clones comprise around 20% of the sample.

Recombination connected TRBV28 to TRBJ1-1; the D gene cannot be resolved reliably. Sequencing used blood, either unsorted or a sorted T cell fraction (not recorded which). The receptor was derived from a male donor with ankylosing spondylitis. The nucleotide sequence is TGTGCCAGCAGTTCCCCGGTCGGCGCCCCTGAAGCTTTCTTT. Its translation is CASSSPVGAPEAFF.